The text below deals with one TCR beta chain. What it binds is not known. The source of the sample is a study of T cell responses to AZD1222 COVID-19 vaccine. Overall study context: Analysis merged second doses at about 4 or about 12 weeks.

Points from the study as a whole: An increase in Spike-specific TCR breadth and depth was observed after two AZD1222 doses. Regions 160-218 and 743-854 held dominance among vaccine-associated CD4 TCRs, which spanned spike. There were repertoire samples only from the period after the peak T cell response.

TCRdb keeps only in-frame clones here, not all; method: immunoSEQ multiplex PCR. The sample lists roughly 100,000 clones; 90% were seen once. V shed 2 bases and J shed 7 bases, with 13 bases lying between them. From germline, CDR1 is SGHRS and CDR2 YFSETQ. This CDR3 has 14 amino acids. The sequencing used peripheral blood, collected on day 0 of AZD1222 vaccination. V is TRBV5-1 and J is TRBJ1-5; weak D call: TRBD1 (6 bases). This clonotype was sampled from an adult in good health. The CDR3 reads CASSFSGAGQPQHF. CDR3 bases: TGCGCCAGCAGCTTCTCGGGGGCTGGCCAGCCCCAGCATTTT.